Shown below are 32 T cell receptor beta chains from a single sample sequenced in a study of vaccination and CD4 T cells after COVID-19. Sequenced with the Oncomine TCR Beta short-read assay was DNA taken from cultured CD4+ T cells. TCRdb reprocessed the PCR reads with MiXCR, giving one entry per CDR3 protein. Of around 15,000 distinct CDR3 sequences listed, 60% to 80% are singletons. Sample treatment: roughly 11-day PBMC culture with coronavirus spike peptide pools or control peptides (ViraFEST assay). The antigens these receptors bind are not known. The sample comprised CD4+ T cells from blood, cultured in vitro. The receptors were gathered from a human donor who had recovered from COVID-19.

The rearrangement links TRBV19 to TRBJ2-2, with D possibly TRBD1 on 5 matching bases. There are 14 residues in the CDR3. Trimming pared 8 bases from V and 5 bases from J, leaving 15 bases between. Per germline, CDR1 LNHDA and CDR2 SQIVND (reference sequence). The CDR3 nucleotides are TGTGCCAGTCATGACAGCATCAGAACCGGGGAGCTGTTTTTT. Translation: CASHDSIRTGELFF.

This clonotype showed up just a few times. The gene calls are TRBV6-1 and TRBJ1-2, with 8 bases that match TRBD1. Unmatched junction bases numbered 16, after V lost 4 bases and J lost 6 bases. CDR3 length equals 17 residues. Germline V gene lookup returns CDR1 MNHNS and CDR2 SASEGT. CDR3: CASSARTGKIYYNGYTF. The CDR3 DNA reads TGTGCCAGCAGTGCCAGGACAGGGAAAATATACTATAATGGCTACACCTTC.

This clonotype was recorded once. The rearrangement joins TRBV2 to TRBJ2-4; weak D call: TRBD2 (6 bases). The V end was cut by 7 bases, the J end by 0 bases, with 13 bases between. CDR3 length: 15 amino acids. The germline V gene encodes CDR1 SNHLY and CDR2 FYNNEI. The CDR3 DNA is TGTGCCAGCACCAGGGAGGTTCTAGCCAAAAACATTCAGTACTTC. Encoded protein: CASTREVLAKNIQYF.

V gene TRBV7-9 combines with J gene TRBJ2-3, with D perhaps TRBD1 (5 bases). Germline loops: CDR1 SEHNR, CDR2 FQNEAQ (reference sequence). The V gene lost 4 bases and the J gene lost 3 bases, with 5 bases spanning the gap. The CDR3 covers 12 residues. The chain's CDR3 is CASSSGTDTQYF. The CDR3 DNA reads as TGTGCCAGCAGCTCAGGGACAGATACGCAGTATTTT.

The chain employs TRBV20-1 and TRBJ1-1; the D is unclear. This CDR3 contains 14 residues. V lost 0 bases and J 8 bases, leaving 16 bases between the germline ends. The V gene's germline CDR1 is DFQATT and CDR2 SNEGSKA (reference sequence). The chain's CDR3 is CSARDPTGHGEAFF. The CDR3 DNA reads TGCAGTGCTAGAGACCCTACCGGGCACGGGGAAGCTTTCTTT.

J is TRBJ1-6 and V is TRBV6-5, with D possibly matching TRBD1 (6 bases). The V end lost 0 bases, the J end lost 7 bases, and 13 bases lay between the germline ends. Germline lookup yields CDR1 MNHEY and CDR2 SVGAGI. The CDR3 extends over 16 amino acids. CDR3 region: CASSYSKQGGNSPLHF. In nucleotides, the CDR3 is TGTGCCAGCAGTTACTCGAAACAGGGTGGGAATTCACCCCTCCACTTT.

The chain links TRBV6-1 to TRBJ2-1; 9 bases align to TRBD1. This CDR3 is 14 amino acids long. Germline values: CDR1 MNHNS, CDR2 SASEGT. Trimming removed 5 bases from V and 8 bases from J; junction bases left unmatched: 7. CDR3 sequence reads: CASSRTGVWDEQFF. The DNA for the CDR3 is TGTGCCAGCAGTCGGACAGGGGTCTGGGATGAGCAGTTCTTC.

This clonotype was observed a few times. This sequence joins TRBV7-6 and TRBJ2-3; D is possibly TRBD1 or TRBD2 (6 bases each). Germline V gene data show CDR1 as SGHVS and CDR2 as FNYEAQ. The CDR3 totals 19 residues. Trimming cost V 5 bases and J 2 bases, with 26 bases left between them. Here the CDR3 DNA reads TGTGCCAGCAGCCTCAGGTACCTAGACGGGGGCCCTCTCACAGATACGCAGTATTTT. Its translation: CASSLRYLDGGPLTDTQYF.

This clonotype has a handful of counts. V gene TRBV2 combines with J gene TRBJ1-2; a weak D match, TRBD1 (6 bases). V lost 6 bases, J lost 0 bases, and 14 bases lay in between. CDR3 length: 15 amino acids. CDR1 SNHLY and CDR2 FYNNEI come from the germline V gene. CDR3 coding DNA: TGTGCCAGCAGGTTGGAGGGGGTAGCTAACTATGGCTACACCTTC. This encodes CASRLEGVANYGYTF.

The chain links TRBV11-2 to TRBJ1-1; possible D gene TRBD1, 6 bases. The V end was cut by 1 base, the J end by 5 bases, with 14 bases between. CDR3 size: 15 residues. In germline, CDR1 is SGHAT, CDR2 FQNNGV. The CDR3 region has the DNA TGTGCCAGCAGCTTAGCGGGGGGGCGTTCAACTGAAGCTTTCTTT. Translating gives CASSLAGGRSTEAFF.

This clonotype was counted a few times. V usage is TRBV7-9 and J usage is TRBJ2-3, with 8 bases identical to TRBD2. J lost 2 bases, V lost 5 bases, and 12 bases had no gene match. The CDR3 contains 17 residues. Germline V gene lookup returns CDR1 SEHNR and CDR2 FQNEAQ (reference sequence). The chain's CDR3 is CASSPISGVLSTDTQYF. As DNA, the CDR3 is TGTGCCAGCAGCCCTATTAGCGGGGTGCTATCCACAGATACGCAGTATTTT.

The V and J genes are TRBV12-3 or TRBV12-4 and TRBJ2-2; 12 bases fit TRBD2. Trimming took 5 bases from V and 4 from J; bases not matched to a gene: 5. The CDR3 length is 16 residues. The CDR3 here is CASSQGLAGLTGELFF. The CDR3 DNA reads TGTGCCAGCAGTCAGGGACTAGCGGGTCTCACCGGGGAGCTGTTTTTT.

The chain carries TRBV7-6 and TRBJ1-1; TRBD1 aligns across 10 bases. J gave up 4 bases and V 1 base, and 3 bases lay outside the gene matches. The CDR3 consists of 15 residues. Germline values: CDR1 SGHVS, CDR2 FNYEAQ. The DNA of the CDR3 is TGTGCCAGCAGCTTAGGGACAGGGGGTTTCACTGAAGCTTTCTTT. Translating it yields CASSLGTGGFTEAFF.

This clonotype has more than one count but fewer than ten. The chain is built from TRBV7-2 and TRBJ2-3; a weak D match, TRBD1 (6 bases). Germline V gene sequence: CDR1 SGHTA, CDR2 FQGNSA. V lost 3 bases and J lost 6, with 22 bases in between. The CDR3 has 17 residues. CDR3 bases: TGTGCCAGCAGCTTTCCCCCAGGGCAGGGACATTGGGATACGCAGTATTTT. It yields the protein CASSFPPGQGHWDTQYF.

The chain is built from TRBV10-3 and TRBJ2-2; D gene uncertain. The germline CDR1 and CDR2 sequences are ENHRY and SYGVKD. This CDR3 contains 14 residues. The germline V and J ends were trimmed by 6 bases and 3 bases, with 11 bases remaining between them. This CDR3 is CAISRAQDTGELFF. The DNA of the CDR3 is TGTGCCATCAGCCGGGCCCAGGACACCGGGGAGCTGTTTTTT.

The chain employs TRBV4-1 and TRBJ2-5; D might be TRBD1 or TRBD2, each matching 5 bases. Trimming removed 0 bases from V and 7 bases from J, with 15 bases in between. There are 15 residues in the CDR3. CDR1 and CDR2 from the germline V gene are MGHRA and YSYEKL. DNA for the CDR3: TGCGCCAGCAGCCAAGATCGGGGCCGGGCGGGGACCCAGTACTTC. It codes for CASSQDRGRAGTQYF.

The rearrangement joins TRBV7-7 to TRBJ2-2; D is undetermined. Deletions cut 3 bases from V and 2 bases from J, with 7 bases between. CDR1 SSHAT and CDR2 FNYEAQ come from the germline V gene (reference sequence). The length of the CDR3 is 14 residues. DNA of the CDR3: TGTGCCAGCAGCTTCAATATTAACACCGGGGAGCTGTTTTTT. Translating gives CASSFNINTGELFF.

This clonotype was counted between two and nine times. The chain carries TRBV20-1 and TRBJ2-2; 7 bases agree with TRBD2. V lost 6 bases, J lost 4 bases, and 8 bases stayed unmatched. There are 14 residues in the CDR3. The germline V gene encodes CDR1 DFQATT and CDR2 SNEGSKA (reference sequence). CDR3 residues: CSAPRGVSTGELFF. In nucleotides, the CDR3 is TGCAGTGCCCCACGGGGGGTGAGCACCGGGGAGCTGTTTTTT.

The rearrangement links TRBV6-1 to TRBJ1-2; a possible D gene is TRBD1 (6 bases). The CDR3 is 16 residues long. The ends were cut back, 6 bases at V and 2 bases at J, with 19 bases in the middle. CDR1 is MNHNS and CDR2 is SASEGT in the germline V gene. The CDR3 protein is CASRRGGANPNYGYTF. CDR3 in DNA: TGTGCCAGCAGACGCGGGGGGGCGAATCCGAACTATGGCTACACCTTC.

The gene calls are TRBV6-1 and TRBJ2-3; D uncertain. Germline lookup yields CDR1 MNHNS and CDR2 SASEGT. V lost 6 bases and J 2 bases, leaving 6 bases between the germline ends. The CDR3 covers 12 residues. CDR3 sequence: CASRGATDTQYF. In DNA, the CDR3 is TGTGCCAGCAGGGGCGCCACAGATACGCAGTATTTT.

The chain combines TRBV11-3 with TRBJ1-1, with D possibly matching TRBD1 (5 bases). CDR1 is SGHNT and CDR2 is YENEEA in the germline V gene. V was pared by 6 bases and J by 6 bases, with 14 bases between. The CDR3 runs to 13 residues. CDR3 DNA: TGTGCCAGCAGTCCCTTTGGGGCAGCTGAAGCTTTCTTT. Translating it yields CASSPFGAAEAFF.

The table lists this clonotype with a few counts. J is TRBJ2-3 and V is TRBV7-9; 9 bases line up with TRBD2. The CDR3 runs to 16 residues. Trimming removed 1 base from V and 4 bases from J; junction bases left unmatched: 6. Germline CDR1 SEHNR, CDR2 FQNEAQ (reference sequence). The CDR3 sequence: CASSLGRGGTADTQYF. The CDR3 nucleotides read TGTGCCAGCAGCTTAGGGCGGGGGGGGACAGCAGATACGCAGTATTTT.

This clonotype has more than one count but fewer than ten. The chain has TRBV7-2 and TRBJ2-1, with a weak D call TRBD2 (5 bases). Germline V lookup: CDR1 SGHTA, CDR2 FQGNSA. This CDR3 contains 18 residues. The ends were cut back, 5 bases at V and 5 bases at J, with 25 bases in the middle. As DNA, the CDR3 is TGTGCCAGCAGCCAGCAGCCTCCCGGGATTTCCCCGAACAATGAGCAGTTCTTC. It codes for CASSQQPPGISPNNEQFF.

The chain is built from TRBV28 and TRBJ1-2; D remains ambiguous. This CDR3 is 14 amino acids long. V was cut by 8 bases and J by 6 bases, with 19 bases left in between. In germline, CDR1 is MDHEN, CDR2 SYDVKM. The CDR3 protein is CASSSPDRLHGYTF. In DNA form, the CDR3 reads TGTGCCAGCTCGTCCCCCGACCGGCTCCATGGCTACACCTTC.

CDR3 sequence reads: CASLRGGSQYEQYF. CDR3 nucleotide sequence: TGTGCCAGCTTGCGGGGAGGTTCCCAGTACGAGCAGTACTTC. V gene TRBV12-3 or TRBV12-4 combines with J gene TRBJ2-7, with a possible D match to TRBD2 (6 bases). This CDR3 contains 14 residues. The germline V and J ends were trimmed by 8 bases and 4 bases, with 18 bases remaining between them.

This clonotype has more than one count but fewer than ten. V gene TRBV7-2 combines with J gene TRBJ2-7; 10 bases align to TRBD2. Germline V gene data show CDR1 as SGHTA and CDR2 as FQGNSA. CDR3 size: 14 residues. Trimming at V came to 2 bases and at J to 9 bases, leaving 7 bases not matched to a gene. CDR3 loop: CASSLQREGQGQYF. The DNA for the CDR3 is TGTGCCAGCAGCTTACAGCGGGAGGGCCAAGGGCAGTACTTC.

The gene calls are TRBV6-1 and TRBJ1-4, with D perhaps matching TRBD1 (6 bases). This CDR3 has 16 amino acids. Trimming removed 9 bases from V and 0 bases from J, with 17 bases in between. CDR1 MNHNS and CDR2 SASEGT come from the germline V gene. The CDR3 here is CASRGGGLATNEKLFF. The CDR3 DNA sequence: TGTGCCAGTAGAGGGGGGGGACTTGCAACTAATGAAAAACTGTTTTTT.

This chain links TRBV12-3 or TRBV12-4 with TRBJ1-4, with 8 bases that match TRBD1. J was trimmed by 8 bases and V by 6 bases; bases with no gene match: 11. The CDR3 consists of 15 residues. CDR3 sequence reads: CASRGPDRGGEKLFF. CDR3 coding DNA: TGTGCCAGCAGGGGACCCGACAGGGGCGGCGAAAAACTGTTTTTT.

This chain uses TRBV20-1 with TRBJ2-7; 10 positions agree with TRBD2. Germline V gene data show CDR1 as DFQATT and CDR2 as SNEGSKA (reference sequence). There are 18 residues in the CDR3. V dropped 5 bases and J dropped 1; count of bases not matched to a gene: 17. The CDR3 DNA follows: TGCAGTGCTTCAGGGGACGTAGCGGGGGGCCTACGATCCTACGAGCAGTACTTC. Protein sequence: CSASGDVAGGLRSYEQYF.

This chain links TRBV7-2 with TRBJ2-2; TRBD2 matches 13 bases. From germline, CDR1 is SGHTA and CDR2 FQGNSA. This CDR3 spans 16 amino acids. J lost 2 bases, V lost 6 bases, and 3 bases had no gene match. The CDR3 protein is CASRRTSGSNTGELFF. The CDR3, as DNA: TGTGCCAGCAGACGGACTAGCGGGAGCAACACCGGGGAGCTGTTTTTT. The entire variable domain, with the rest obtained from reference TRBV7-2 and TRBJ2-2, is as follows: GAGVSQSPSNKVTEKGKDVELRCDPISGHTALYWYRQSLGQGLEFLIYFQGNSAPDKSGLPSDRFSAERTGGSVSTLTIQRTQQEDSAVYLCASRRTSGSNTGELFFGEGSRLTVL.

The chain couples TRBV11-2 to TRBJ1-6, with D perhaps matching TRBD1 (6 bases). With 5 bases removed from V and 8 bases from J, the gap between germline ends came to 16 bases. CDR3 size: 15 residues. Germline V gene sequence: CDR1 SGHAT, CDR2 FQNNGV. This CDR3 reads CASSPGQIGDSPLHF. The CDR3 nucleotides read TGTGCCAGCAGCCCAGGACAGATAGGGGATTCACCCCTCCACTTT.

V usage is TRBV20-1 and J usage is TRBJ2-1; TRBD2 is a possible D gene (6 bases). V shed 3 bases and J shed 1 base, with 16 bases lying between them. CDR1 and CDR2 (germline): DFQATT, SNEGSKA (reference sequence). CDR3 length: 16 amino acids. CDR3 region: CSASGISGLSYNEQFF. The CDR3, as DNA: TGCAGTGCTAGCGGGATTAGCGGACTGTCCTACAATGAGCAGTTCTTC.